These 9 T cell receptor beta chains were all obtained from the same sample, sequenced in a study of CD8 T cells in Susac syndrome. Random hexamers were used to reverse transcribe 0.5 to 1 ug of RNA. TCRdb analysed the immunoSEQ multiplex PCR reads with MiXCR anew, one entry per CDR3 protein. This table has about 200,000 distinct CDR3 sequences, 91% appearing once. The sample comprised CD4+ T cells from PBMCs. Receptor source: a human donor with Susac syndrome.

The V and J genes are TRBV10-3 and TRBJ2-1; 7 bases match TRBD2. Per germline, CDR1 ENHRY and CDR2 SYGVKD. Trimming removed 7 bases from V and 4 bases from J; junction bases left unmatched: 4. This CDR3 is 13 amino acids long. Written as DNA, the CDR3 is TGTGCCATCAAACCGGGGGGTTACAATGAGCAGTTCTTC. Translating gives CAIKPGGYNEQFF.

The CDR3 spells CASKNSNQPQHF. CDR3 in DNA: TGTGCCAGTAAAAACAGCAATCAGCCCCAGCATTTT. The rearrangement joins TRBV19 to TRBJ1-5; D ambiguous. V was clipped by 7 bases and J by 1 base, with 5 bases between them. Germline loops: CDR1 LNHDA, CDR2 SQIVND (reference sequence). This CDR3 contains 12 residues.

The chain carries TRBV6-1 and TRBJ2-6, with D unclear. Germline CDR1 is MNHNS and CDR2 is SASEGT. The CDR3 is 15 residues long. Trimming removed 2 bases at V and 0 bases at J, with 5 bases between. The chain's CDR3 is CASSELRSGANVLTF. The DNA of the CDR3 is TGTGCCAGCAGTGAACTCCGCTCTGGGGCCAACGTCCTGACTTTC.

The CDR3 bases are TGTGCCAGCAGCCAAGAGGGTACGAACCAGCCCCAGCATTTT. This translates into CASSQEGTNQPQHF. The genes are TRBV3-1 and TRBJ1-5; D remains ambiguous. Germline assignment: CDR1 LGHDT and CDR2 YNNKEL (reference sequence). The CDR3 is made up of 14 amino acids. V was trimmed by 0 bases and J by 7 bases, leaving 10 bases between them.

The chain carries TRBV6-1 and TRBJ2-5, with TRBD1 matching 9 bases. The CDR3 has 13 amino acids. Germline loops: CDR1 MNHNS, CDR2 SASEGT. V lost 4 bases to trimming and J lost 5 bases; unmatched junction nucleotides: 2. In DNA form, the CDR3 reads TGTGCCAGCAGTGGGACAGGGGCGGAGACCCAGTACTTC. It encodes CASSGTGAETQYF.

The genes are TRBV6-1 and TRBJ2-5, with D perhaps being TRBD1 or TRBD2 (5 bases each). V lost 7 bases, J lost 13 bases, and 25 bases lay in between. The CDR3 spans 14 residues. CDR1 MNHNS and CDR2 SASEGT come from the germline V gene. The CDR3: CASIERGTLARWYF. For the CDR3, the DNA is TGTGCCAGCATAGAACGAGGGACGTTGGCAAGATGGTACTTC.

V is TRBV3-1 and J is TRBJ2-3, with 8 bases matching TRBD2. J lost 2 bases, V lost 4 bases, and 8 bases had no gene match. The germline CDR1 and CDR2 sequences are LGHDT and YNNKEL (reference sequence). The CDR3 has 16 residues. The CDR3 sequence is CASSLTSGKNTDTQYF. In nucleotides, the CDR3 is TGTGCCAGCAGCCTAACTAGCGGAAAGAACACAGATACGCAGTATTTT.

The chain recombines TRBV5-1 with TRBJ2-5; 8 nucleotides line up with TRBD1. Germline-derived CDR1 and CDR2 are SGHRS and YFSETQ. V was pared by 3 bases and J by 5 bases, with 3 bases of the junction left unmatched. CDR3 length equals 13 residues. The CDR3 DNA reads as TGCGCCAGCAGCTACCGGACAGGGGAGACCCAGTACTTC. This encodes CASSYRTGETQYF.

V usage is TRBV5-1 and J usage is TRBJ2-7; 9 bases align to TRBD1. The germline CDR1 and CDR2 sequences are SGHRS and YFSETQ. V lost 1 base to trimming and J lost 2 bases; unmatched junction nucleotides: 7. This CDR3 spans 16 amino acids. The CDR3 DNA is TGCGCCAGCAGCTTGCCCGGGACAGGGAGAACCTACGAGCAGTACTTC. This codes for CASSLPGTGRTYEQYF.